What follows describes a single T cell receptor beta chain. Its antigen remains unknown. TCRdb's table, derived via immunoSEQ multiplex PCR, lists solely in-frame clones and lacks some. This sample has about 37,000 clones, with around 83% found just once. Germline-derived CDR1 and CDR2 are LNHNV and YYDKDF (reference sequence). The CDR3 is 14 amino acids. V shed 4 bases, J shed 3 bases, and the junction held 4 bases outside the gene matches. Indicated time point: week 5, during vaccination. A 20-mer mutant IDH1 peptide at 300 ug was injected subcutaneously with topical imiquimod. The astrocytomas were IDH1-mutant, ATRX-negative, and WHO grade 3 or 4. This sample stems from a study of a mutant IDH1 vaccine in newly diagnosed glioma. Overall study context: Patients under treatment included about 60% males and roughly 40% females and had a mean age of approximately 44 years.

General study results and limits: A vaccine-induced immune response developed in roughly 93% of the patients.

This TCR derives from a man aged 30 to 39 with glioma. V and J are TRBV15 and TRBJ2-7; 9 bases line up with TRBD2. The sequences come from PBMCs, collected from a glioma patient whose treatment included an IDH1 peptide vaccine. The DNA of the CDR3 is TGTGCCACCAGCAAGGGGACTAGCTTCTACGAGCAGTACTTC. Translated, it gives CATSKGTSFYEQYF.